Each of the 21 T cell receptor beta chains below was sequenced from the same sample in a study of blood T cell repertoires in COVID-19. Sequencing was performed with immunoSEQ multiplex PCR; in TCRdb, only in-frame clones are kept and a portion is missing. The sample lists approximately 90,000 clones, approximately 83% seen once, with 31% in the top ten. Specimen: peripheral blood. These receptors were taken from an elderly woman with active or convalescent COVID-19.

The sample holds a few counts of this clone. The rearrangement links TRBV5-6 to TRBJ1-2, with a weak D call TRBD1 (6 bases). V was pared by 3 bases and J by 4 bases, with 13 bases between. From germline, CDR1 is SGHDT and CDR2 YYEEEE. The CDR3 covers 14 residues. CDR3: CASSSGTSAYGYTF. The CDR3, as DNA: TGTGCCAGCAGCTCCGGGACAAGCGCCTATGGCTACACCTTC.

The gene calls are TRBV5-6 and TRBJ1-1; D not certain. The germline gives CDR1 SGHDT, CDR2 YYEEEE. The germline V and J ends were trimmed by 0 bases and 1 base, with 7 bases remaining between them. This CDR3 spans 14 amino acids. DNA for the CDR3: TGTGCCAGCAGCTTGGTAGAGGAGAACACTGAAGCTTTCTTT. Its protein product is CASSLVEENTEAFF.

V usage is TRBV2 and J usage is TRBJ1-6, with D possibly being TRBD1 (6 bases). This CDR3 is built from 13 residues. The V end was cut by 7 bases, the J end by 9 bases, with 13 bases between. The germline V gene encodes CDR1 SNHLY and CDR2 FYNNEI. CDR3 region: CASTTGKSSPLHF. The CDR3 nucleotides read TGTGCCAGCACCACAGGGAAATCTTCACCCCTCCACTTT.

The rearrangement uses TRBV11-3 and TRBJ2-5, with D perhaps matching TRBD1 (5 bases). The V end lost 4 bases, the J end lost 0 bases, and 12 bases lay between the germline ends. CDR1 and CDR2 from the germline V gene are SGHNT and YENEEA. This CDR3 spans 15 amino acids. CDR3 sequence reads: CASSSSQGYQETQYF. The CDR3 DNA reads as TGTGCCAGCAGCTCGTCCCAGGGTTACCAAGAGACCCAGTACTTC.

The rearrangement uses TRBV5-1 and TRBJ1-4; TRBD1 might be the D (5 bases). The germline V gene encodes CDR1 SGHRS and CDR2 YFSETQ. The V end lost 4 bases, the J end lost 5 bases, and 15 bases lay between the germline ends. This CDR3 is 15 amino acids long. CDR3 in amino acids: CASSRGMGPNEKLFF. CDR3 sequence (DNA): TGCGCCAGCAGCCGGGGGATGGGTCCCAATGAAAAACTGTTTTTT.

The chain combines TRBV29-1 with TRBJ2-3; possibly TRBD2 for D (5 bases). V was trimmed by 0 bases and J by 0 bases, leaving 19 bases between them. The CDR3 contains 18 residues. Germline CDR1 is SQVTM and CDR2 is ANQGSEA. The CDR3: CSVEDRRLLLPSTDTQYF. The CDR3 DNA reads TGCAGCGTTGAAGATCGCAGACTACTCCTACCTAGCACAGATACGCAGTATTTT.

The V and J genes are TRBV5-1 and TRBJ1-2; 12 nucleotides match TRBD1. The CDR3 extends over 15 amino acids. Germline trimming cut 0 bases from V and 6 bases from J; bases unmatched to any gene: 3. The V gene's germline CDR1 is SGHRS and CDR2 YFSETQ. CDR3 in amino acids: CASSLDGTGGNGYTF. In DNA, the CDR3 is TGCGCCAGCAGCTTGGATGGGACAGGGGGCAATGGCTACACCTTC.

The CDR3: CATSRDRRETQYF. The CDR3, as DNA: TGTGCCACCAGCAGGGACAGGCGGGAGACCCAGTACTTC. The rearrangement joins TRBV15 to TRBJ2-5, with 7 bases identical to TRBD1. The V segment lost 3 bases and the J segment 5 bases; nucleotides outside the gene matches: 3. Germline loops: CDR1 LNHNV, CDR2 YYDKDF (reference sequence). The CDR3 totals 13 residues.

V usage is TRBV27 and J usage is TRBJ1-5; no clear D gene. This CDR3 comprises 12 residues. CDR1 MNHEY and CDR2 SMNVEV come from the germline V gene (reference sequence). Trimming took 5 bases from V and 5 from J, leaving 7 bases between them. The CDR3 here is CASSTQDQPQHF. The CDR3 nucleotides read TGTGCCAGCAGTACCCAGGATCAGCCCCAGCATTTT.

The chain uses TRBV6-4 and TRBJ2-1, with D tentatively TRBD1 (7 bases). Germline V lookup: CDR1 MRHNA, CDR2 SNTAGT. The CDR3 extends over 15 amino acids. V lost 5 bases, J lost 3 bases, and 14 bases lay in between. The CDR3 loop reads CASSRSQGGYNEQFF. DNA for the CDR3: TGTGCCAGCAGTCGTTCTCAGGGGGGCTACAATGAGCAGTTCTTC.

This clone has a single count. The chain employs TRBV15 and TRBJ1-1; D is uncertain. CDR1 and CDR2 from the germline V gene are LNHNV and YYDKDF (reference sequence). Trimming cost V 6 bases and J 5 bases, with 16 bases left between them. The CDR3 is made up of 14 amino acids. CDR3 amino acids: CATSQARRVTEAFF. The CDR3 bases are TGTGCCACCAGTCAAGCAAGGAGAGTTACTGAAGCTTTCTTT.

This chain joins TRBV13 and TRBJ2-1, with D possibly being TRBD1 (7 bases). The CDR3 runs to 16 residues. V lost 7 bases and J lost 0, with 16 bases in between. The germline V gene encodes CDR1 PRHDT and CDR2 FYEKMQ (reference sequence). The CDR3 protein is CASTPEGAVSYNEQFF. Here the CDR3 DNA reads TGTGCCAGCACCCCGGAGGGGGCTGTCTCCTACAATGAGCAGTTCTTC.

The V call is TRBV7-8, the J call TRBJ2-7, with unresolved D. Germline CDR1 reads SGHVS; CDR2 reads FQNEAQ. This CDR3 has 13 amino acids. The V end was cut by 0 bases, the J end by 5 bases, with 8 bases between. The CDR3 reads CASSLATGDEQYF. The CDR3 DNA is TGTGCCAGCAGCTTAGCAACCGGAGACGAGCAGTACTTC.

The V gene is TRBV19, the J gene TRBJ2-5; D is perhaps TRBD1 (5 bases). Germline values: CDR1 LNHDA, CDR2 SQIVND (reference sequence). The V and J ends lost 4 bases and 1 base respectively, with 10 bases between them. This CDR3 has 14 amino acids. CDR3 in DNA: TGTGCCAGTAGTACCCGACAGAGCCAAGAGACCCAGTACTTC. Residues: CASSTRQSQETQYF.

The chain joins TRBV11-2 to TRBJ2-2, with a possible D match to TRBD2 (6 bases). V lost 1 base and J 0 bases, leaving 6 bases between the germline ends. Germline values: CDR1 SGHAT, CDR2 FQNNGV. The CDR3 is 15 amino acids. CDR3 protein: CASSLGTTNTGELFF. CDR3 bases: TGTGCCAGCAGCTTAGGGACTACGAACACCGGGGAGCTGTTTTTT.

This clone was found a few times. V is TRBV5-1 and J is TRBJ2-2, with a weak D call TRBD1 (6 bases). Trimming removed 4 bases at V and 6 bases at J, with 13 bases between. CDR3 size: 14 residues. Germline assignment: CDR1 SGHRS and CDR2 YFSETQ. CDR3 in DNA: TGCGCCAGCAGCGTACAGGGTTCTCCCGGGGAGCTGTTTTTT. Its protein is CASSVQGSPGELFF.

The chain carries TRBV9 and TRBJ2-1; 14 bases are shared with TRBD2. The germline gives CDR1 SGDLS, CDR2 YYNGEE. This CDR3 region has 18 residues. With V trimmed by 4 bases and J by 6 bases, 12 bases remained unmatched. CDR3 nucleotide sequence: TGTGCCAGCAGCCTTCGACTAGCGGGGGGGCTCTCATTCAATGAGCAGTTCTTC. Protein: CASSLRLAGGLSFNEQFF.

The chain joins TRBV6-5 to TRBJ1-5; D is undetermined. The V end was cut by 4 bases, the J end by 5 bases, with 9 bases between. This CDR3 region has 13 residues. Germline V lookup: CDR1 MNHEY, CDR2 SVGAGI. The CDR3 bases are TGTGCCAGCAGTTCCCGACGGGATCAGCCCCAGCATTTT. As protein: CASSSRRDQPQHF.

The chain uses TRBV9 and TRBJ1-1; a weak D match, TRBD1 (5 bases). The ends were cut back, 0 bases at V and 7 bases at J, with 10 bases in the middle. The CDR3 loop spans 13 amino acids. CDR1 is SGDLS, CDR2 YYNGEE, per germline. CDR3 protein: CASSVGGEGEAFF. In DNA form, the CDR3 reads TGTGCCAGCAGCGTAGGGGGGGAAGGTGAAGCTTTCTTT.

This clone was recorded only once. This chain uses TRBV28 with TRBJ1-2; D call uncertain. Germline CDR1 reads MDHEN; CDR2 reads SYDVKM. The CDR3 extends over 11 amino acids. V was trimmed by 11 bases and J by 4 bases, leaving 11 bases between them. CDR3 sequence (DNA): TGTGCCGTCGAGCTCCGCTATGGCTACACCTTC. This sequence encodes CAVELRYGYTF.

This clone was observed a single time. The V call is TRBV24-1, the J call TRBJ2-1; weak D call: TRBD2 (7 bases). The CDR3 covers 13 residues. V was cut by 9 bases and J by 2 bases, with 10 bases left in between. Germline V gene sequence: CDR1 KGHDR, CDR2 SFDVKD. The CDR3 DNA sequence: TGTGCCACCTCGGGGGGCACCTACAATGAGCAGTTCTTC. Protein product: CATSGGTYNEQFF.